This T cell receptor beta chain was retrieved from a study of regulatory T cells in long-lasting Graves disease. Notes on the study in general: Persistent disease was associated with favored TRBV28 usage and with favored use of TRBJ1-2 and TRBJ2-5.

V lost 2 bases to trimming and J lost 4 bases, with 14 bases between them. This CDR3 region has 14 residues. The germline gives CDR1 DFQATT, CDR2 SNEGSKA (reference sequence). This clonotype was counted at least ten times. What it binds is not known. Time point here: newly diagnosed GD, antithyroid drugs for less than 3 months. RNA extracted from PBMCs served as the sequencing template. Combining iRepertoire HTBI primers with Arm-PCR of CDR3 regions, the authors built TCR beta libraries. MiXCR, applied by TCRdb to the multiplex PCR reads, yields one record per CDR3 protein. The table lists 350,000 to 450,000 distinct CDR3 sequences, about 10% of them singletons, with 18% in the top ten. The sample also formed part of further work on T cells in Graves' hyperthyroidism and ophthalmopathy. That paper states: Those with hyperthyroidism were 18 to 65 years old, newly diagnosed, and ill for under 2 months. Researchers barred patients who had uncontrolled infection, other autoimmune disease, pregnancy or lactation. It was a median approximately 6 months before onset that the model predicted ophthalmopathy.

This chain connects TRBV20-1 to TRBJ1-2; D might be TRBD1 (5 bases). Source: peripheral blood mononuclear cells (PBMCs), taken at new diagnosis, from a patient treated with antithyroid drugs. The receptor was isolated from a woman aged 18-29 years with Graves disease. CDR3 DNA sequence: TGCAGTGCTAGATGGAGGGGAGTAGGCTATGGCTACACCTTC. Amino acids: CSARWRGVGYGYTF.